These 13 T cell receptor beta chains share one sample of origin, sequenced in a study of blood T cell repertoires in COVID-19. Only in-frame clones appear in the TCRdb table, and some are missing; sequencing was by immunoSEQ multiplex PCR. The sample includes fewer than 300,000 clones, around 89% of them seen just once. The specimen was PBMCs or T cells enriched from blood (not recorded which). These receptors came from a man in his forties who had recovered from COVID-19.

The chain recombines TRBV7-3 with TRBJ1-1; D gene uncertain. The V end was cut by 5 bases, the J end by 4 bases, with 11 bases between. Germline assignment: CDR1 SGHTA and CDR2 FQGTGA. CDR3 length: 13 amino acids. Here the CDR3 reads CASSRSRGTEAFF. The DNA of the CDR3 is TGTGCCAGCAGCAGGTCGAGAGGCACTGAAGCTTTCTTT.

The rearrangement links TRBV4-3 to TRBJ2-2; D is uncertain. The V end was cut by 1 base, the J end by 6 bases, with 12 bases between. This CDR3 is 15 amino acids long. The germline V gene has CDR1 LGHNA and CDR2 YSLEER. CDR3: CASSQGSGIAGELFF. The DNA of the CDR3 is TGCGCCAGCAGCCAAGGATCGGGTATCGCCGGGGAGCTGTTTTTT.

CDR3: CASRAGGWIDEQFF. CDR3 bases: TGTGCCAGCAGAGCGGGAGGTTGGATTGATGAGCAGTTCTTC. The chain employs TRBV27 and TRBJ2-1; TRBD2 aligns across 9 bases. The trim removed 6 bases at V and 8 bases at J, leaving 8 bases unmatched. Per germline, CDR1 MNHEY and CDR2 SMNVEV (reference sequence). The CDR3 runs to 14 residues.

This clone was found a few times. V and J are TRBV7-2 and TRBJ2-7; 7 bases are a match to TRBD1. The ends lost 1 base at V and 3 bases at J; junction bases unmatched: 9. This CDR3 is built from 16 residues. Per the germline V gene, CDR1 is SGHTA and CDR2 is FQGNSA. The CDR3 loop reads CASSLVRGGGFYEQYF. In DNA form, the CDR3 reads TGTGCCAGCAGCTTAGTGAGAGGGGGCGGTTTCTACGAGCAGTACTTC. Together with reference TRBV7-2 and TRBJ2-7, the CDR3 gives the full variable domain: GAGVSQSPSNKVTEKGKDVELRCDPISGHTALYWYRQSLGQGLEFLIYFQGNSAPDKSGLPSDRFSAERTGGSVSTLTIQRTQQEDSAVYLCASSLVRGGGFYEQYFGPGTRLTVT.

This chain joins TRBV6-5 and TRBJ1-6, with TRBD1 identical over 10 bases. V lost 8 bases to trimming and J lost 7 bases; unmatched junction nucleotides: 5. The CDR3 loop spans 14 amino acids. Germline values: CDR1 MNHEY, CDR2 SVGAGI. For the CDR3, the DNA is TGTGCCAGCGAGAGGGACAGGGGAAATTCACCCCTCCACTTT. Its translation: CASERDRGNSPLHF.

The V gene is TRBV30, the J gene TRBJ2-1, with 11 bases lining up with TRBD2. The J segment lost 4 bases and the V segment lost 4 bases, leaving 3 bases of the junction unmatched. Germline CDR1 is GTSNPN and CDR2 is SVGIG (reference sequence). The CDR3 is 14 residues long. The CDR3 loop reads CAWISGGDYNEQFF. The CDR3 coding sequence is TGTGCCTGGATTAGCGGGGGGGATTACAATGAGCAGTTCTTC.

V and J are TRBV7-9 and TRBJ2-3; 12 bases are shared with TRBD2. V dropped 5 bases and J dropped 0; count of bases not matched to a gene: 6. The CDR3 is made up of 17 amino acids. Germline lookup yields CDR1 SEHNR and CDR2 FQNEAQ (reference sequence). As DNA, the CDR3 is TGTGCCAGCAGCCCCGGACTAGCGGGGCATAGCACAGATACGCAGTATTTT. Amino acids: CASSPGLAGHSTDTQYF.

V usage is TRBV18 and J usage is TRBJ1-6; 9 bases are a match to TRBD1. This CDR3 contains 14 residues. After removal of 0 bases from V and 11 bases from J, the junction contained 2 bases not matched to a gene. CDR1 and CDR2 (germline): KGHSH, LQKENI. CDR3 sequence (DNA): TGTGCCAGCTCACCACCGGGACAGGGTACACCCCTCCACTTT. It is translated as CASSPPGQGTPLHF. The full variable domain, completed using reference TRBV18 and TRBJ1-6, is NAGVMQNPRHLVRRRGQEARLRCSPMKGHSHVYWYRQLPEEGLKFMVYLQKENIIDESGMPKERFSAEFPKEGPSILRIQQVVRGDSAAYFCASSPPGQGTPLHFGNGTRLTVT.

V is TRBV11-3 and J is TRBJ2-1, with 9 positions matching TRBD2. CDR1 SGHNT and CDR2 YENEEA come from the germline V gene. V dropped 5 bases and J dropped 0; count of bases not matched to a gene: 5. This CDR3 region has 16 residues. CDR3 coding DNA: TGTGCCAGCAGCCACAGACTAGCGGTCTCCTACAATGAGCAGTTCTTC. Translation gives CASSHRLAVSYNEQFF.

This clone was detected a few times. This chain connects TRBV2 to TRBJ1-1; D is possibly TRBD1 (5 bases). The CDR3 spans 12 residues. V lost 6 bases to trimming and J lost 6 bases, with 11 bases between them. From germline, CDR1 is SNHLY and CDR2 FYNNEI. CDR3 sequence reads: CASRLDSPEAFF. The CDR3 nucleotides read TGTGCCAGCAGACTCGACAGCCCTGAAGCTTTCTTT.

The gene calls are TRBV7-2 and TRBJ1-4; 7 bases are a match to TRBD1. This CDR3 contains 17 residues. Trimming removed 1 base from V and 0 bases from J; junction bases left unmatched: 5. CDR1 and CDR2 (germline): SGHTA, FQGNSA. CDR3 DNA sequence: TGTGCCAGCAGCTTAGGTCAGGGGGTTGCAACTAATGAAAAACTGTTTTTT. Protein sequence: CASSLGQGVATNEKLFF.

The chain couples TRBV9 to TRBJ2-1, with D possibly matching TRBD1 (6 bases). The CDR3 runs to 19 residues. The V gene lost 0 bases and the J gene lost 1 base, with 20 bases spanning the gap. The germline CDR1 and CDR2 sequences are SGDLS and YYNGEE. DNA of the CDR3: TGTGCCAGCAGCGTAGCCGCCTGGGGGCAGGGAGAATCCTACAATGAGCAGTTCTTC. Protein: CASSVAAWGQGESYNEQFF.

As to this clone: With a much larger clone just one base away, this may be a read error. The chain is built from TRBV7-9 and TRBJ1-2, with TRBD1 matching 7 bases. The CDR3 runs 14 residues. V shed 5 bases, J shed 2 bases, and the junction held 5 bases outside the gene matches. Germline V gene sequence: CDR1 SEHNR, CDR2 FQNEAQ (reference sequence). The CDR3 DNA follows: TGTGCCAGCAGCCCCCGGGACAGAAACTATGGCTACACCTTC. Its protein is CASSPRDRNYGYTF.